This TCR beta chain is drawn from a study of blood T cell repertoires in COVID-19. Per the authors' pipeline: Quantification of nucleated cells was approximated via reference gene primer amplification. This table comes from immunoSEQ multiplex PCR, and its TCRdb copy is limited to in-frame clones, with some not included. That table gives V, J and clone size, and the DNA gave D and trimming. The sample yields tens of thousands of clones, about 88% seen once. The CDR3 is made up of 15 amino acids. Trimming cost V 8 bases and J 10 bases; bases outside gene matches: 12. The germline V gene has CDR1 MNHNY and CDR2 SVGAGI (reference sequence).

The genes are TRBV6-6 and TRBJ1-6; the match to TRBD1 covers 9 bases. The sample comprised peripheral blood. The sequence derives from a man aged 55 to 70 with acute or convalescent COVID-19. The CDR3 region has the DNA TGTGCCAGCCAAGTAGAACAGGGGGCGCGGTCACCCCTCCACTTT. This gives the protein CASQVEQGARSPLHF.